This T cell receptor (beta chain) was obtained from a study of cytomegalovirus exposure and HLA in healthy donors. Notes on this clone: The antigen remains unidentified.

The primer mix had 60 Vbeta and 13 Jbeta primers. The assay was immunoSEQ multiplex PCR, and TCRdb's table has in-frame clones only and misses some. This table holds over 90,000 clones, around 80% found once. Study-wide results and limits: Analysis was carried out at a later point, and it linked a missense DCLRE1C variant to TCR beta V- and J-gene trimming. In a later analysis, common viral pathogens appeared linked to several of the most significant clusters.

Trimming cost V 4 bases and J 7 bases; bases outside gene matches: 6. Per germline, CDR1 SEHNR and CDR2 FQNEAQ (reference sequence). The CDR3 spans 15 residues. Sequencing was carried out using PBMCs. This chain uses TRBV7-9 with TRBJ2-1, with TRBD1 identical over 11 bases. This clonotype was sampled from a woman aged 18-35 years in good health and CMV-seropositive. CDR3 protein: CASSWDRDRGNEQFF. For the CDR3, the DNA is TGTGCCAGCAGCTGGGATCGGGACAGGGGGAATGAGCAGTTCTTC. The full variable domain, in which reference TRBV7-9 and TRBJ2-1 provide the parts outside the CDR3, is DTGVSQNPRHKITKRGQNVTFRCDPISEHNRLYWYRQTLGQGPEFLTYFQNEAQLEKSRLLSDRFSAERPKGSFSTLEIQRTEQGDSAMYLCASSWDRDRGNEQFFGPGTRLTVL.